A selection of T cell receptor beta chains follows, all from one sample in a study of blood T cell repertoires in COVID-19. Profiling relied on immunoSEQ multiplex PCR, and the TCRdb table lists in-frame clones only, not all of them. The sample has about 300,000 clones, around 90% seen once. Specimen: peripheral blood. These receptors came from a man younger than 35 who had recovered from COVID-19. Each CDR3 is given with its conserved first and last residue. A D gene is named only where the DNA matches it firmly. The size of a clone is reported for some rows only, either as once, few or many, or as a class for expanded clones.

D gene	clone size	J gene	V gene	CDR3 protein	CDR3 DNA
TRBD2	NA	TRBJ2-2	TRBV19	CASSTGLDTGELFF	TGTGCCAGTAGTACGGGACTAGATACCGGGGAGCTGTTTTTT
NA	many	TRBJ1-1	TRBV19	CASSMFLLGASNTEAFF	TGTGCCAGTAGTATGTTCCTTCTGGGGGCCTCGAACACTGAAGCTTTCTTT
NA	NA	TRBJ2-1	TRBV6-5	CASRGGTGAYNEQFF	TGTGCCAGCAGGGGGGGGACAGGAGCCTACAATGAGCAGTTCTTC
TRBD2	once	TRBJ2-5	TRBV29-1	CSVEDRAGVGETQYF	TGCAGCGTTGAAGATCGGGCGGGAGTCGGAGAGACCCAGTACTTC
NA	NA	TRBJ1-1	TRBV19	CASSSIGNTEAFF	TGTGCCAGTAGTTCTATCGGGAACACTGAAGCTTTCTTT
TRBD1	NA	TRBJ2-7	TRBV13	CASSQGQGRLYEQYF	TGTGCCAGCAGCCAAGGACAGGGGAGGTTATACGAGCAGTACTTC
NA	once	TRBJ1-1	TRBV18	CASSPDSLEAFF	TGTGCCAGCTCACCCGACAGCCTTGAAGCTTTCTTT
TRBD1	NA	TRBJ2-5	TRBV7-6	CASSLVGTGKETQYF	TGTGCCAGCAGCTTAGTAGGGACAGGGAAAGAGACCCAGTACTTC
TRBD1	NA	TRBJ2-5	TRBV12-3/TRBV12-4	CASSTGVETQYF	TGTGCCAGCAGTACAGGGGTCGAGACCCAGTACTTC
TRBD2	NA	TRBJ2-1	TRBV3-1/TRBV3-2	CASSLYGGVDNEQFF	TGTGCCAGCAGCCTCTACGGGGGGGTCGACAATGAGCAGTTCTTC
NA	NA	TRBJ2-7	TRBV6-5	CASSSPGSEQYF	TGTGCCAGCAGTTCCCCGGGGAGCGAGCAGTACTTC
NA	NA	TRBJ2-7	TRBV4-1	CASSQVTGPYEQYF	TGCGCCAGCAGCCAAGTTACAGGACCCTACGAGCAGTACTTC
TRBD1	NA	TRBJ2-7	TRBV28	CASSFPAGGHIRYSYEQYF	TGTGCCAGCAGTTTCCCGGCAGGGGGCCACATAAGGTATTCCTACGAGCAGTACTTC
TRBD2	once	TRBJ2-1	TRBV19	CASTPHRAGALSNEQFF	TGTGCCAGTACCCCACATCGGGCGGGAGCGTTGAGCAATGAGCAGTTCTTC
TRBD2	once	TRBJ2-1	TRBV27	CASSAFAGGVSEQFF	TGTGCCAGCAGTGCCTTCGCGGGGGGGGTCAGCGAGCAGTTCTTC
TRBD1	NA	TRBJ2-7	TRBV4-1	CASSQDPPGTASYEQYF	TGCGCCAGCAGCCAAGACCCCCCCGGGACAGCGAGCTACGAGCAGTACTTC
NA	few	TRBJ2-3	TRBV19	CASRGATHYQDTQYF	TGTGCCAGTAGGGGAGCGACCCATTACCAAGATACGCAGTATTTT
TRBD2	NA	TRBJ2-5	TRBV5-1	CASSHGTTEETQYF	TGCGCCAGCAGCCACGGGACTACGGAGGAGACCCAGTACTTC
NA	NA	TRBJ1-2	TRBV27	CASSSEDNYGYTF	TGTGCCAGCAGTTCAGAGGATAACTATGGCTACACCTTC
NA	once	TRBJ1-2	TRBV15	CATSRSLAPPGQSGRDGYTF	TGTGCCACCAGCAGATCCCTCGCCCCACCAGGACAGAGCGGGAGGGATGGCTACACCTTC
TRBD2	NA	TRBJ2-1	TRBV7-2	CASSLAQLAYSYNEQFF	TGTGCCAGCAGCTTAGCGCAACTAGCGTACTCCTACAATGAGCAGTTCTTC
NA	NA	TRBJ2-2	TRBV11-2	CASSSIRGTGELFF	TGTGCCAGCAGCTCAATACGAGGGACCGGGGAGCTGTTTTTT
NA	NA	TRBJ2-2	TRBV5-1	CASREDRSNTGELFF	TGCGCCAGCAGAGAGGACAGATCGAACACCGGGGAGCTGTTTTTT
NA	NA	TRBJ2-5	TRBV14	CASSQVASDETQYF	TGTGCCAGCAGCCAAGTGGCTAGCGATGAGACCCAGTACTTC
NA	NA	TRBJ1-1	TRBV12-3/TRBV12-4	CASSSRQNTEAFF	TGTGCCAGCAGTTCTCGACAGAACACTGAAGCTTTCTTT
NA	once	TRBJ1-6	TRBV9	CASSQETGNYNSPLHF	TGTGCCAGCAGCCAGGAGACCGGGAACTATAATTCACCCCTCCACTTT
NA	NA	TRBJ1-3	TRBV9	CASSVGAASGNTIYF	TGTGCCAGCAGCGTAGGGGCAGCCTCTGGAAACACCATATATTTT
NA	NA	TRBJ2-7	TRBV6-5	CASSYSAGSSYEQYF	TGTGCCAGCAGTTACTCTGCGGGCTCCTCCTACGAGCAGTACTTC
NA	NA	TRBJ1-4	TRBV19	CASSTRPWGETNEKLFF	TGTGCCAGTAGTACGAGACCCTGGGGGGAGACTAATGAAAAACTGTTTTTT
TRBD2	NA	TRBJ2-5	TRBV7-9	CASSSGLAGKETQYF	TGTGCCAGCAGCTCAGGACTAGCGGGGAAGGAGACCCAGTACTTC
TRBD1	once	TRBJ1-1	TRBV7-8	CASSLVGTGIANTEAFF	TGTGCCAGCAGCTTAGTGGGGACAGGGATTGCGAACACTGAAGCTTTCTTT
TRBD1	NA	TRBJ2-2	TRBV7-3	CASSLMPTGGADGELFF	TGTGCCAGCAGCTTAATGCCGACAGGGGGCGCAGACGGGGAGCTGTTTTTT
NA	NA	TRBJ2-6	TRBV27	CASSEAHRFSGANVLTF	TGTGCCAGCAGTGAGGCCCACCGATTCTCTGGGGCCAACGTCCTGACTTTC
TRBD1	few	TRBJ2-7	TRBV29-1	CSARTGRYEQYF	TGCAGCGCCAGGACAGGGCGTTACGAGCAGTACTTC
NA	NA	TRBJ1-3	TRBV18	CASSPTGRGMKGNTIYF	TGTGCCAGCTCACCAACCGGGAGGGGGATGAAAGGAAACACCATATATTTT
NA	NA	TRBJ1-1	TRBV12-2	CASRLEGAWTEAFF	TGTGCAAGTCGCTTAGAGGGGGCGTGGACTGAAGCTTTCTTT
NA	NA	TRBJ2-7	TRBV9	CASSPHGGPDYEQYF	TGTGCCAGCAGCCCCCATGGCGGGCCGGACTACGAGCAGTACTTC
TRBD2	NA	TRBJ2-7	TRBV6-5	CASKPAGVSGEQYF	TGTGCCAGCAAGCCAGCGGGAGTGTCTGGCGAGCAGTACTTC
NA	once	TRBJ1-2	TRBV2	CASSAGLRGYTF	TGTGCCAGCAGTGCAGGGCTACGTGGCTACACCTTC
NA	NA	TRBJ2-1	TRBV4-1	CASSQDFQGGIYEQFF	TGCGCCAGCAGCCAAGATTTCCAGGGAGGAATATATGAGCAGTTCTTC
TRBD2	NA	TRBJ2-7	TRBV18	CASSPPSGRGREQYF	TGTGCCAGCTCACCGCCTAGCGGGAGAGGGCGCGAGCAGTACTTC
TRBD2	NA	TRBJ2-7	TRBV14	CASSQGQLAGVPLEQYF	TGTGCCAGCAGCCAAGGTCAACTAGCGGGAGTCCCCCTCGAGCAGTACTTC
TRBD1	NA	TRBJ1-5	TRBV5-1	CASSPTGVDSNQPQHF	TGCGCCAGCAGCCCGACAGGGGTTGATAGCAATCAGCCCCAGCATTTT
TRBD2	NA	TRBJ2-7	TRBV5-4	CASRIAGDYEQYF	TGTGCCAGCAGAATAGCGGGGGACTACGAGCAGTACTTC
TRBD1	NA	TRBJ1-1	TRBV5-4	CASSWGGTGTTEAFF	TGTGCCAGCAGCTGGGGCGGGACAGGGACCACTGAAGCTTTCTTT
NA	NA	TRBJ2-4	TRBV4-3	CASSQDTVSLQGSGIQYF	TGCGCCAGCAGCCAAGATACGGTCTCTCTTCAGGGGTCCGGCATTCAGTACTTC
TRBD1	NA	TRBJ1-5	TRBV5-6	CASRLGQTPNQPQHF	TGTGCCAGCAGATTGGGACAGACCCCCAATCAGCCCCAGCATTTT
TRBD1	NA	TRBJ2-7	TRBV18	CASSPGTVEGGEQYF	TGTGCCAGCTCACCGGGGACAGTGGAAGGAGGTGAGCAGTACTTC
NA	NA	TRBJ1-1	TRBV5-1	CASSLQGPNTEAFF	TGCGCCAGCAGCTTACAGGGCCCGAACACTGAAGCTTTCTTT
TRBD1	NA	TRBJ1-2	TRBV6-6	CASSYSPQGAIYGYTF	TGTGCCAGCAGTTACTCTCCCCAGGGGGCAATCTATGGCTACACCTTC
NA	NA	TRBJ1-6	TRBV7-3	CASSLMGRDGGMGPLHF	TGTGCCAGCAGCTTAATGGGGCGGGACGGCGGGATGGGACCCCTCCACTTT
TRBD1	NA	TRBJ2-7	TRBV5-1	CATYPGTGGYEQYF	TGCGCCACGTATCCCGGGACAGGGGGCTACGAGCAGTACTTC
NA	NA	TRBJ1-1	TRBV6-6	CASISGGGGEAFF	TGTGCCAGCATATCCGGCGGGGGGGGTGAAGCTTTCTTT
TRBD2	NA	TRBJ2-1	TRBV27	CASSPSGIYNEQFF	TGTGCCAGCAGTCCTAGCGGAATTTACAATGAGCAGTTCTTC
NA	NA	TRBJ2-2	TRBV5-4	CASSLFVTSITGELFF	TGTGCCAGCAGCTTGTTTGTGACTAGTATAACCGGGGAGCTGTTTTTT
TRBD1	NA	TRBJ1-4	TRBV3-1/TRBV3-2	CASSQKGTGGRNEKLFF	TGTGCCAGCAGCCAGAAAGGGACAGGGGGTCGTAATGAAAAACTGTTTTTT
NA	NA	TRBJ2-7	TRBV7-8	CASSLGQAGFEQYF	TGTGCCAGCAGCTTAGGCCAGGCGGGGTTCGAGCAGTACTTC
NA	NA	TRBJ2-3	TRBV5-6	CASSGNLTDTQYF	TGTGCCAGCAGCGGCAACCTCACAGATACGCAGTATTTT
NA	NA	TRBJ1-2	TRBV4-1	CASSAAQEGNYGYTF	TGCGCCAGCAGCGCCGCCCAGGAGGGGAACTATGGCTACACCTTC